Listed below are T cell receptor beta chains from one sample, sequenced in a study of Ad26.COV2.S vaccination and SARS-CoV-2 variants. Data came from immunoSEQ multiplex PCR; TCRdb stores just in-frame clones and leaves some out. This sample yields more than 350,000 clones, of which 75% to 95% are seen a single time; less than 15% belongs to the top ten. This specimen was peripheral blood, taken in a trial of Ad26.COV2.S vaccine versus placebo. Receptors were obtained from a person between 18 and 60 years old who received the Ad26.COV2.S COVID-19 vaccine or a placebo. Both conserved end residues are part of each CDR3. D genes are given only for firm matches. Clone size is not always given. Where it is, it says once, few, many or a class for expanded clones.

abundance: -
len: 14
v_gene: TRBV5-6
d_gene: -
j_gene: TRBJ2-7
CDR3aa: CASSFGHSSYEQYF
CDR3nt: TGTGCCAGCAGCTTTGGACACAGCTCCTACGAGCAGTACTTC

abundance: -
len: 16
v_gene: TRBV7-2
d_gene: TRBD2
j_gene: TRBJ2-7
CDR3aa: CASSLASSGRAYEQYF
CDR3nt: TGTGCCAGCAGCTTAGCTTCCAGCGGGAGAGCCTACGAGCAGTACTTC

abundance: -
len: 18
v_gene: TRBV27
d_gene: TRBD2
j_gene: TRBJ2-2
CDR3aa: CASSFGGGSGSLTGELFF
CDR3nt: TGTGCCAGCAGTTTTGGGGGTGGAAGCGGGAGCTTAACCGGGGAGCTGTTTTTT

abundance: -
len: 17
v_gene: TRBV19
d_gene: TRBD1
j_gene: TRBJ2-1
CDR3aa: CASSIEAGQGTYNEQFF
CDR3nt: TGTGCCAGTAGTATAGAGGCAGGACAGGGGACCTACAATGAGCAGTTCTTC

abundance: -
len: 12
v_gene: TRBV7-2
d_gene: -
j_gene: TRBJ1-5
CDR3aa: CATGQPNQPQHF
CDR3nt: TGTGCCACCGGACAGCCCAATCAGCCCCAGCATTTT

abundance: -
len: 13
v_gene: TRBV5-1
d_gene: TRBD2
j_gene: TRBJ2-7
CDR3aa: CASSWDTSGEQYF
CDR3nt: TGCGCCAGCAGCTGGGACACTAGCGGCGAGCAGTACTTC

abundance: once
len: 16
v_gene: TRBV6-1
d_gene: TRBD1
j_gene: TRBJ1-6
CDR3aa: CASSDRDRGLNSPLHF
CDR3nt: TGTGCCAGCAGTGACCGGGACAGGGGTCTAAATTCACCCCTCCACTTT

abundance: -
len: 15
v_gene: TRBV5-8
d_gene: -
j_gene: TRBJ1-2
CDR3aa: CASSLRTANNYGYTF
CDR3nt: TGTGCCAGCAGCTTGAGGACAGCTAATAACTATGGCTACACCTTC

abundance: few
len: 12
v_gene: TRBV29-1
d_gene: TRBD1
j_gene: TRBJ1-5
CDR3aa: CSVVDRGQPQHF
CDR3nt: TGCAGCGTAGTCGACAGGGGTCAGCCCCAGCATTTT

abundance: -
len: 14
v_gene: TRBV5-1
d_gene: TRBD2
j_gene: TRBJ2-3
CDR3aa: CASSLGGREHTQYF
CDR3nt: TGCGCCAGCAGCTTGGGCGGGAGAGAACATACGCAGTATTTT

abundance: -
len: 13
v_gene: TRBV18
d_gene: -
j_gene: TRBJ2-4
CDR3aa: CASSLPTQNIQYF
CDR3nt: TGTGCCAGCTCACTACCTACTCAAAACATTCAGTACTTC

abundance: -
len: 14
v_gene: TRBV7-9
d_gene: -
j_gene: TRBJ1-4
CDR3aa: CASTTMGREEKLFF
CDR3nt: TGTGCCAGCACCACCATGGGTAGGGAGGAAAAACTGTTTTTT

abundance: -
len: 16
v_gene: TRBV15
d_gene: TRBD1
j_gene: TRBJ2-1
CDR3aa: CATSRGGTGGRNEQFF
CDR3nt: TGTGCCACCAGCAGAGGGGGGACAGGGGGCAGAAATGAGCAGTTCTTC

abundance: -
len: 15
v_gene: TRBV6-2/TRBV6-3
d_gene: -
j_gene: TRBJ2-7
CDR3aa: CASSYSRALIYEQYF
CDR3nt: TGTGCCAGCAGTTACTCGAGAGCACTAATCTACGAGCAGTACTTC

abundance: -
len: 14
v_gene: TRBV10-2
d_gene: -
j_gene: TRBJ2-5
CDR3aa: CASKVGGREETQYF
CDR3nt: TGCGCCAGCAAGGTCGGGGGCAGGGAGGAGACCCAGTACTTC

abundance: -
len: 16
v_gene: TRBV5-4
d_gene: TRBD2
j_gene: TRBJ2-5
CDR3aa: CASSSGLAGERETQYF
CDR3nt: TGTGCCAGCAGCTCAGGACTAGCGGGAGAGCGGGAGACCCAGTACTTC

abundance: -
len: 14
v_gene: TRBV27
d_gene: -
j_gene: TRBJ2-1
CDR3aa: CASSLTRLANEQFF
CDR3nt: TGTGCCAGCAGTCTTACTAGACTCGCCAATGAGCAGTTCTTC

abundance: -
len: 17
v_gene: TRBV27
d_gene: TRBD1
j_gene: TRBJ1-5
CDR3aa: CASRGTVGGISNQPQHF
CDR3nt: TGTGCCAGCAGAGGGACAGTGGGGGGTATAAGCAATCAGCCCCAGCATTTT

abundance: -
len: 17
v_gene: TRBV7-3
d_gene: TRBD2
j_gene: TRBJ2-1
CDR3aa: CASSLTSQLAGSNEQFF
CDR3nt: TGTGCCAGCAGCTTAACTTCCCAACTAGCGGGGTCCAATGAGCAGTTCTTC

abundance: once
len: 12
v_gene: TRBV2
d_gene: -
j_gene: TRBJ2-7
CDR3aa: CASRGSSYEQYF
CDR3nt: TGTGCCAGCAGGGGCAGCTCCTACGAGCAGTACTTC

abundance: -
len: 15
v_gene: TRBV6-2/TRBV6-3
d_gene: TRBD2
j_gene: TRBJ2-7
CDR3aa: CASSYHGLAGYEQYF
CDR3nt: TGTGCCAGCAGTTACCACGGACTAGCGGGCTACGAGCAGTACTTC

abundance: -
len: 16
v_gene: TRBV11-2
d_gene: -
j_gene: TRBJ1-1
CDR3aa: CASSHISGTGNTEAFF
CDR3nt: TGTGCCAGCAGCCATATTAGTGGGACGGGGAACACTGAAGCTTTCTTT

abundance: -
len: 13
v_gene: TRBV2
d_gene: -
j_gene: TRBJ1-6
CDR3aa: CATRQEYNSPLHF
CDR3nt: TGTGCCACTCGACAGGAGTATAATTCACCCCTCCACTTT

abundance: -
len: 15
v_gene: TRBV27
d_gene: -
j_gene: TRBJ2-7
CDR3aa: CASSRGAAGLYEQYF
CDR3nt: TGTGCCAGCAGTAGGGGGGCAGCGGGACTCTACGAGCAGTACTTC